These T cell receptor beta chains were read from a single sample in a study of blood T cell repertoires in COVID-19. Produced via immunoSEQ multiplex PCR; TCRdb's table is partial and in-frame only. The profile shows hundreds of thousands of clones, about nine tenths of them singletons. Sequenced material: peripheral blood. All receptors derive from a woman aged 30 to 39 with COVID-19, enrolled during active disease. Both conserved end residues are part of each CDR3. A D gene is named only where the DNA matches it firmly. Only part of the rows carry a size: once, few, many, or a class if the clone is expanded.

d_call j_call clone_size v_call cdr3_aa cdr3_nt
- TRBJ1-1 - TRBV6-5 CASRQSGGRSEAFF TGTGCCAGCAGACAGAGCGGGGGAAGGTCTGAAGCTTTCTTT
TRBD1 TRBJ2-3 - TRBV11-2 CASSLTGGQGPDTQYF TGTGCCAGCAGCTTAACGGGGGGACAGGGGCCAGATACGCAGTATTTT
- TRBJ1-1 - TRBV10-2 CASSPGLWNTEAFF TGCGCCAGCAGCCCCGGACTCTGGAACACTGAAGCTTTCTTT
TRBD1 TRBJ2-4 - TRBV7-2 CASSYRGQNIQYF TGTGCCAGCAGCTACAGGGGCCAAAACATTCAGTACTTC
- TRBJ1-3 - TRBV6-1 CASSDRIGNTIYF TGTGCCAGCAGTGACAGGATTGGAAACACCATATATTTT
- TRBJ1-6 once TRBV10-3 CAISEQDNSPLHF TGTGCCATCAGTGAACAGGATAATTCACCCCTCCACTTT
- TRBJ2-1 - TRBV19 CASSTAGFSYNEQFF TGTGCCAGTAGTACTGCGGGGTTCTCCTACAATGAGCAGTTCTTC
- TRBJ1-3 - TRBV7-2 CASSLGGRSGNTIYF TGTGCCAGCAGCTTAGGAGGGCGCTCTGGAAACACCATATATTTT
TRBD1 TRBJ1-2 once TRBV7-2 CASSSDRGINYGYTF TGTGCCAGCAGCTCCGACAGGGGGATTAACTATGGCTACACCTTC
TRBD1 TRBJ2-3 - TRBV18 CASSPINRGRGTDTQYF TGTGCCAGCTCACCAATCAACAGGGGGCGCGGGACAGATACGCAGTATTTT
- TRBJ1-4 - TRBV2 CATRFLGQTGEKLFF TGTGCCACCCGGTTCCTGGGTCAGACGGGTGAAAAACTGTTTTTT
- TRBJ1-6 - TRBV5-1 CASSVRDREGNSPLHF TGCGCCAGCAGCGTCCGGGACCGGGAGGGGAATTCACCCCTCCACTTT
- TRBJ2-3 once TRBV6-1 CASSEQFGTQYF TGTGCCAGCAGTGAACAGTTTGGTACGCAGTATTTT
- TRBJ1-5 - TRBV28 CASSLTGSNQPQHF TGTGCCAGCAGTCTCACAGGGAGCAATCAGCCCCAGCATTTT
- TRBJ2-5 - TRBV3-1/TRBV3-2 CASTYSVGEYQETQYF TGTGCCAGCACCTATTCGGTCGGGGAGTACCAAGAGACCCAGTACTTC
- TRBJ1-6 - TRBV10-1 CASSEATANEPSSYNSPLHF TGCGCCAGCAGTGAGGCCACTGCGAATGAACCAAGCTCCTATAATTCACCCCTCCACTTT